The TCR beta chain under discussion was sequenced for a study of early T cells in non-severe SARS-CoV-2 infection. Looking at the study overall: Sequencing input comprised bulk RNA from unsorted whole blood; chain pairing was not available.

There are a few counts of this clonotype. Its antigen is undetermined. Unique molecular identifiers were affixed to single, distinct cDNA molecules. TCRdb passed the 5' RACE reads through MiXCR, listing each CDR3 protein once. The sample holds tens of thousands of distinct CDR3 sequences, over 13% seen once. Study conclusions and caveats: VDJdb-based matching was biased toward anti-spike CD8 responses and missed private and CD4 specificities.

Material: whole blood. The sequence derives from an adult who was a healthcare worker with PCR-confirmed SARS-CoV-2 infection or an uninfected control (not recorded which).

CDR3 loop: CASREEYYGYTF. Here the CDR3 DNA reads TGTGCCAGCAGGGAGGAATACTATGGCTACACCTTC. The chain uses TRBV5-4 and TRBJ1-2, with D uncertain. From germline, CDR1 is SGHNT and CDR2 YYREEE (reference sequence). This CDR3 has 12 residues. V dropped 5 bases and J dropped 3 bases, with 8 bases sitting between them. Drawing the rest from reference TRBV5-4 and TRBJ1-2, the complete variable domain is ETGVTQSPTHLIKTRGQQVTLRCSSQSGHNTVSWYQQALGQGPQFIFQYYREEENGRGNFPPRFSGLQFPNYSSELNVNALELDDSALYLCASREEYYGYTFGSGTRLTVV.